One sample yielded the 10 T cell receptor beta chains listed below, sequenced in a study of T cells after posttransplantation cyclophosphamide. Cyclophosphamide on days +3 and +4 followed busulfan-fludarabine conditioning and a marrow graft. This table comes from immunoSEQ multiplex PCR, and its TCRdb copy is limited to in-frame clones, with some not included. This sample has about 16,000 clones, with roughly nine tenths found just once. Sample: CD4+ T cells sorted from blood, taken after allogeneic stem cell transplant with posttransplant cyclophosphamide. The receptors here all came from a male patient over 55 who received an allogeneic stem cell transplant from a related donor and was CMV-positive. Some T cells may be graft donor cells.

In DNA, the CDR3 is TGTGCCAGCAGTCTCTCCCGGGACACCGACAATGAGCAGTTCTTC. It yields the protein CASSLSRDTDNEQFF. The genes are TRBV28 and TRBJ2-1; maybe TRBD1 (6 bases). The V gene lost 5 bases and the J gene lost 5 bases, with 16 bases spanning the gap. CDR1 MDHEN and CDR2 SYDVKM come from the germline V gene. The CDR3 covers 15 residues.

The chain carries TRBV5-1 and TRBJ1-3; the D gene is possibly TRBD1 (5 bases). CDR3 length: 14 residues. CDR1 and CDR2 from the germline V gene are SGHRS and YFSETQ. V was trimmed by 5 bases and J by 0 bases, leaving 9 bases between them. CDR3 nucleotide sequence: TGCGCCAGCAGACCCGACAGCTCTGGAAACACCATATATTTT. This translates into CASRPDSSGNTIYF.

The chain employs TRBV28 and TRBJ1-3, with 10 bases aligning to TRBD1. CDR1 and CDR2 from the germline V gene are MDHEN and SYDVKM. The length of the CDR3 is 16 residues. Germline trimming cut 5 bases from V and 2 bases from J; bases unmatched to any gene: 6. CDR3 amino acids: CASSPPGQGTGNTIYF. The CDR3 DNA is TGTGCCAGCAGTCCGCCGGGACAGGGGACTGGAAACACCATATATTTT.

The chain recombines TRBV18 with TRBJ1-1; D not resolved. The length of the CDR3 is 12 residues. The V end was cut by 3 bases, the J end by 1 base, with 3 bases between. Germline V lookup: CDR1 KGHSH, CDR2 LQKENI. The CDR3 loop is CASSPRNTEAFF. CDR3 nucleotide sequence: TGTGCCAGCTCACCGAGGAACACTGAAGCTTTCTTT. The whole variable domain, remainder taken from reference TRBV18 and TRBJ1-1, is NAGVMQNPRHLVRRRGQEARLRCSPMKGHSHVYWYRQLPEEGLKFMVYLQKENIIDESGMPKERFSAEFPKEGPSILRIQQVVRGDSAAYFCASSPRNTEAFFGQGTRLTVV.

The chain links TRBV7-2 to TRBJ1-2; no clear D gene. CDR1 is SGHTA and CDR2 is FQGNSA in the germline V gene. Trimming removed 6 bases from V and 5 bases from J, with 13 bases in between. CDR3 size: 13 residues. CDR3 DNA: TGTGCCAGCAGTCCCACAGCCCCATATGGCTACACCTTC. This gives the protein CASSPTAPYGYTF.

V gene TRBV27 combines with J gene TRBJ2-3, with TRBD2 matching 11 bases. CDR3 size: 14 residues. J was trimmed by 6 bases and V by 4 bases; bases with no gene match: 3. CDR1 and CDR2 (germline): MNHEY, SMNVEV (reference sequence). CDR3 nucleotide sequence: TGTGCCAGCAGTTCGGGACTAGCGGCGGATACGCAGTATTTT. This translates into CASSSGLAADTQYF.

This rearrangement joins TRBV11-2 to TRBJ2-5; D gene ambiguous. V was pared by 3 bases and J by 1 base, with 3 bases between. Germline V CDR1 and CDR2: SGHAT, FQNNGV. There are 12 residues in the CDR3. CDR3 loop: CASSFSQETQYF. The CDR3 DNA follows: TGTGCCAGCAGCTTCTCCCAAGAGACCCAGTACTTC.

The CDR3 loop is CAWGTVDNSPLHF. The CDR3 region has the DNA TGTGCCTGGGGGACAGTCGATAATTCACCCCTCCACTTT. J is TRBJ1-6 and V is TRBV30, with TRBD1 identical over 7 bases. CDR1 and CDR2 (germline): GTSNPN, SVGIG (reference sequence). V was pared by 5 bases and J by 5 bases, with 3 bases of the junction left unmatched. There are 13 residues in the CDR3. The whole variable domain, filled in from reference TRBV30 and TRBJ1-6, reads SQTIHQWPATLVQPVGSPLSLECTVEGTSNPNLYWYRQAAGRGLQLLFYSVGIGQISSEVPQNLSASRPQDRQFILSSKKLLLSDSGFYLCAWGTVDNSPLHFGNGTRLTVT.

This chain connects TRBV7-3 to TRBJ2-5, with TRBD2 matching over 11 bases. The V segment lost 5 bases and the J segment 4 bases; nucleotides outside the gene matches: 9. The CDR3 has 16 amino acids. The germline CDR1 and CDR2 sequences are SGHTA and FQGTGA. The CDR3 reads CASSPGTSGLRETQYF. The CDR3 coding sequence is TGTGCCAGCAGCCCCGGGACTAGCGGCCTCCGAGAGACCCAGTACTTC.

The table lists this clone with a few counts. V usage is TRBV27 and J usage is TRBJ2-7; TRBD1 might be the D (5 bases). Germline CDR1 and CDR2: MNHEY and SMNVEV (reference sequence). The CDR3 has 12 amino acids. With 6 bases removed from V and 0 bases from J, the gap between germline ends came to 6 bases. The CDR3 DNA is TGTGCCAGCAGGGACAACTCCTACGAGCAGTACTTC. Encoded protein: CASRDNSYEQYF.